These 26 T cell receptor beta chains were all obtained from the same sample, sequenced in a study of post-analysis software for immune sequencing data. Study-wide points: Elevated frequency relative to controls characterized four or five TRBV segments in patients, TRBV5-6, TRBV5-1 and TRBV20-1 among them.

Antigens of these TCRs are unknown. TCR beta cDNA libraries included unique molecular identifiers. MiXCR, applied by TCRdb to the PCR reads, yields one record per CDR3 protein. The table includes about 760,000 distinct CDR3 sequences, less than 35% detected once. Sequencing was done on a sample of blood. All receptors derive from a girl aged 10-17 years with multiple sclerosis.

The chain uses TRBV20-1 and TRBJ1-4; 8 bases are shared with TRBD1. Germline V gene data show CDR1 as DFQATT and CDR2 as SNEGSKA (reference sequence). V trimming: 1 base; J trimming: 12 bases; junction bases outside the gene matches: 7. The CDR3 extends over 13 amino acids. The CDR3 loop is CSARGTGWGELFF. DNA of the CDR3: TGCAGTGCTAGAGGGACAGGGTGGGGCGAACTGTTTTTT.

This sequence joins TRBV2 and TRBJ1-5; 8 nucleotides align to TRBD1. Trimming removed 5 bases from V and 6 bases from J; junction bases left unmatched: 3. Germline CDR1 reads SNHLY; CDR2 reads FYNNEI. The CDR3 spans 13 residues. The CDR3 loop reads CASSRQGSQPQHF. DNA for the CDR3: TGTGCCAGCAGTCGACAGGGGAGTCAGCCCCAGCATTTT.

The genes are TRBV5-6 and TRBJ1-5, with D tentatively TRBD1 (6 bases). Germline assignment: CDR1 SGHDT and CDR2 YYEEEE. The CDR3 sequence is 15 residues long. V dropped 4 bases and J dropped 4 bases, with 15 bases sitting between them. In nucleotides, the CDR3 is TGTGCCAGCAGCCCTTGGGGGGGGCTTAATCAGCCCCAGCATTTT. This gives the protein CASSPWGGLNQPQHF.

The chain carries TRBV20-1 and TRBJ1-1; tentative D call: TRBD1 (5 bases). This CDR3 is built from 12 residues. V was shortened by 6 bases and J by 0 bases, with 8 bases between the two germline ends. Germline V CDR1 and CDR2: DFQATT, SNEGSKA (reference sequence). CDR3 DNA sequence: TGCAGTGCGGGGCTAATGAACACTGAAGCTTTCTTT. Translation gives CSAGLMNTEAFF.

In its sample, this clonotype was seen a few times. This chain connects TRBV29-1 to TRBJ2-1; the match to TRBD2 covers 7 bases. Unmatched junction bases numbered 4, after V lost 4 bases and J lost 4 bases. The CDR3 is 13 residues long. Germline lookup yields CDR1 SQVTM and CDR2 ANQGSEA. CDR3 region: CSVGLGGYNEQFF. In nucleotides, the CDR3 is TGCAGCGTTGGGTTGGGAGGGTACAATGAGCAGTTCTTC.

The chain joins TRBV5-6 to TRBJ2-1; no clear D. Trimming shortened V by 0 bases and J by 10 bases, and 8 bases separated the two germline ends. Germline CDR1 is SGHDT and CDR2 is YYEEEE. The CDR3 is made up of 12 amino acids. CDR3 nucleotides: TGTGCCAGCAGCTTGGTGGGTATAGAGCAGTTCTTC. This codes for CASSLVGIEQFF.

The chain links TRBV7-2 to TRBJ2-1; 8 positions agree with TRBD2. The CDR3 covers 15 residues. The trim removed 4 bases at V and 3 bases at J, leaving 5 bases unmatched. Germline V gene lookup returns CDR1 SGHTA and CDR2 FQGNSA. CDR3 protein: CASSSAGGRYNEQFF. In nucleotides, the CDR3 is TGTGCCAGCAGCTCGGCGGGGGGCCGCTACAATGAGCAGTTCTTC.

This clonotype was detected many times. The V and J genes are TRBV10-3 and TRBJ2-5; 8 bases map to TRBD1. V dropped 5 bases and J dropped 3; count of bases not matched to a gene: 2. The CDR3 has 13 residues. Germline loops: CDR1 ENHRY, CDR2 SYGVKD. The CDR3 protein is CAISPGGEETQYF. Here the CDR3 DNA reads TGTGCCATCAGTCCAGGGGGCGAAGAGACCCAGTACTTC.

CDR3 in amino acids: CASSPLSPSSETQYF. For the CDR3, the DNA is TGCGCCAGCAGCCCCTTGAGCCCATCCTCTGAGACCCAGTACTTC. The chain is built from TRBV5-1 and TRBJ2-5, with unresolved D. Germline V CDR1 and CDR2: SGHRS, YFSETQ. V lost 4 bases to trimming and J lost 5 bases, with 18 bases between them. The CDR3 consists of 15 residues.

This chain uses TRBV12-5 with TRBJ2-3, with 7 nucleotides matching TRBD2. CDR3 length: 17 residues. J gave up 2 bases and V 3 bases, and 11 bases lay outside the gene matches. From germline, CDR1 is LGHNT and CDR2 FRNRAP. As DNA, the CDR3 is TGTGCTAGTGGTTTCCGGACTAGAAAGATTATCACAGATACGCAGTATTTT. It encodes CASGFRTRKIITDTQYF.

This chain uses TRBV5-1 with TRBJ2-1; 12 bases match TRBD2. The CDR3 consists of 17 residues. V lost 1 base, J lost 6 bases, and 8 bases stayed unmatched. Germline CDR1 SGHRS, CDR2 YFSETQ. CDR3 coding DNA: TGCGCCAGCAGCTTGCAACCGGGACTAGCGGGTTCCAATGAGCAGTTCTTC. This sequence encodes CASSLQPGLAGSNEQFF.

As to this clonotype: It is likely a read error, because the conserved phenylalanine at the end of the CDR3 is missing. The rearrangement uses TRBV12-3 or TRBV12-4 and TRBJ2-3; TRBD1 might be the D (6 bases). V dropped 3 bases and J dropped 1 base, with 23 bases sitting between them. The length of the CDR3 is 19 residues. The CDR3 spells CASSFISFGQHAGTDTQYL. The CDR3 nucleotides are TGTGCCAGCAGTTTTATTTCGTTCGGACAGCACGCAGGCACAGATACGCAGTATTTG.

The V gene is TRBV6-5, the J gene TRBJ2-1, with D unclear. The end of the DNA aligns better with TRBJ2-7, so the J call may be wrong. The CDR3 sequence is 14 residues long. Germline V gene lookup returns CDR1 MNHEY and CDR2 SVGAGI. The CDR3 DNA reads TGTGCCAGCACCGCGAACCCAGCCTACAATGAGCAGTACTTC. It codes for CASTANPAYNEQYF.

This clonotype has a handful of counts. The V and J genes are TRBV20-1 and TRBJ2-4; TRBD1 matches 7 bases. The trim removed 4 bases at V and 12 bases at J, leaving 15 bases unmatched. The CDR3 covers 14 residues. Germline CDR1 is DFQATT and CDR2 is SNEGSKA (reference sequence). CDR3 sequence (DNA): TGCAGTGCTATCCCACAAGAAACCGGGACAGATCAGTACTTC. It translates to CSAIPQETGTDQYF.

The gene calls are TRBV28 and TRBJ1-6; 11 bases line up with TRBD1. V dropped 6 bases and J dropped 7; count of bases not matched to a gene: 5. This CDR3 has 15 amino acids. The germline V gene has CDR1 MDHEN and CDR2 SYDVKM. The CDR3 sequence is CASRVGTGGNSPLHF. CDR3 DNA: TGTGCCAGCAGAGTCGGGACAGGGGGGAATTCACCCCTCCACTTT.

This clonotype was detected a few times. The chain is built from TRBV5-1 and TRBJ2-7, with TRBD2 matching over 7 bases. Germline CDR1 is SGHRS and CDR2 is YFSETQ. Trimming took 3 bases from V and 4 from J; bases not matched to a gene: 16. The CDR3 sequence is 17 residues long. The CDR3 DNA follows: TGCGCCAGCAGCTGGGGCCCGCTAGCGGCTTCCGCTTACGAGCAGTACTTC. The encoded protein is CASSWGPLAASAYEQYF.

This chain connects TRBV10-3 to TRBJ2-5; no clear D gene. The CDR3 loop spans 15 amino acids. Germline CDR1 reads ENHRY; CDR2 reads SYGVKD. The V end was cut by 3 bases, the J end by 2 bases, with 13 bases between. The CDR3 coding sequence is TGTGCCATCAGTGAAGGCGGTGGCAAACAAGAGACCCAGTACTTC. This sequence encodes CAISEGGGKQETQYF.

The sample holds a few counts of this clonotype. V and J are TRBV11-3 and TRBJ2-1; D is undetermined. Germline loops: CDR1 SGHNT, CDR2 YENEEA. Trimming removed 5 bases at V and 7 bases at J, with 9 bases between. The CDR3 length is 12 residues. As DNA, the CDR3 is TGTGCCAGCAGCCGGAGAAATAATGAGCAGTTCTTC. Its translation: CASSRRNNEQFF.

The genes are TRBV29-1 and TRBJ2-5; D uncertain. The CDR3 spans 12 residues. The V gene's germline CDR1 is SQVTM and CDR2 ANQGSEA. V was cut by 2 bases and J by 11 bases, with 15 bases left in between. The CDR3 region is CSVELDGYEQYF. CDR3 nucleotide sequence: TGCAGCGTTGAATTGGATGGATATGAGCAGTACTTC.

The chain joins TRBV19 to TRBJ2-1; 7 bases are a match to TRBD2. Germline V gene sequence: CDR1 LNHDA, CDR2 SQIVND (reference sequence). V was clipped by 2 bases and J by 1 base; unmatched bases: 2. CDR3 length: 15 amino acids. Here the CDR3 reads CASSIREGSYNEQFF. In DNA, the CDR3 is TGTGCCAGTAGTATAAGGGAGGGTTCCTACAATGAGCAGTTCTTC.

The chain links TRBV28 to TRBJ1-5, with D tentatively TRBD1 (6 bases). The V and J ends lost 6 bases and 1 base respectively, with 13 bases between them. This CDR3 spans 15 amino acids. Germline V CDR1 and CDR2: MDHEN, SYDVKM. The CDR3 region is CASSSTGWSNQPQHF. The CDR3 bases are TGTGCCAGCAGCTCTACAGGGTGGAGCAATCAGCCCCAGCATTTT. Looking up the rest from reference TRBV28 and TRBJ1-5 gives the full variable domain: DVKVTQSSRYLVKRTGEKVFLECVQDMDHENMFWYRQDPGLGLRLIYFSYDVKMKEKGDIPEGYSVSREKKERFSLILESASTNQTSMYLCASSSTGWSNQPQHFGDGTRLSIL.

As regards this clonotype: One end of the junction is discordant with germline, which a read error may explain. V and J are TRBV7-2 and TRBJ1-4; the D is unclear. The CDR3 is 15 amino acids. Germline-derived CDR1 and CDR2 are SGHTA and FQGNSA. The CDR3 nucleotides read TGTGCCGGCAGCTTAGCACTTAACAGTCATGAAAAACTGTTTTTT. Residues: CAGSLALNSHEKLFF.

The rearrangement uses TRBV20-1 and TRBJ2-2; D not resolved. Germline V CDR1 and CDR2: DFQATT, SNEGSKA (reference sequence). Trimming stripped 5 bases from V and 0 bases from J, with 13 bases between. This CDR3 spans 15 amino acids. In DNA form, the CDR3 reads TGCAGTGCTGAAGGAGACACGACGAACACCGGGGAGCTGTTTTTT. Amino acid sequence: CSAEGDTTNTGELFF.

The chain recombines TRBV4-3 with TRBJ1-4, with a tentative D call TRBD1 (6 bases). CDR3 length: 15 amino acids. The germline gives CDR1 LGHNA, CDR2 YSLEER. Trimming shortened V by 0 bases and J by 7 bases, and 12 bases separated the two germline ends. In DNA, the CDR3 is TGCGCCAGCAGCCAAGATGGGGCAGGGGCTGAAAAACTGTTTTTT. Protein product: CASSQDGAGAEKLFF.

The chain carries TRBV29-1 and TRBJ1-2; TRBD1 matches 9 bases. There are 15 residues in the CDR3. Looked up from germline, CDR1 is SQVTM and CDR2 is ANQGSEA. V shed 5 bases, J shed 4 bases, and the junction held 11 bases outside the gene matches. CDR3 nucleotide sequence: TGCAGCGTTCCTAAACGACAGGGGGGTGGCTATGGCTACACCTTC. It is translated as CSVPKRQGGGYGYTF.

The rearrangement links TRBV20-1 to TRBJ2-5; the match to TRBD1 covers 7 bases. Germline V lookup: CDR1 DFQATT, CDR2 SNEGSKA (reference sequence). This CDR3 has 14 residues. The ends lost 3 bases at V and 11 bases at J; junction bases unmatched: 15. This CDR3 reads CSARMSGQNTEQYF. DNA for the CDR3: TGCAGTGCTAGGATGTCGGGACAGAATACAGAGCAGTACTTC.